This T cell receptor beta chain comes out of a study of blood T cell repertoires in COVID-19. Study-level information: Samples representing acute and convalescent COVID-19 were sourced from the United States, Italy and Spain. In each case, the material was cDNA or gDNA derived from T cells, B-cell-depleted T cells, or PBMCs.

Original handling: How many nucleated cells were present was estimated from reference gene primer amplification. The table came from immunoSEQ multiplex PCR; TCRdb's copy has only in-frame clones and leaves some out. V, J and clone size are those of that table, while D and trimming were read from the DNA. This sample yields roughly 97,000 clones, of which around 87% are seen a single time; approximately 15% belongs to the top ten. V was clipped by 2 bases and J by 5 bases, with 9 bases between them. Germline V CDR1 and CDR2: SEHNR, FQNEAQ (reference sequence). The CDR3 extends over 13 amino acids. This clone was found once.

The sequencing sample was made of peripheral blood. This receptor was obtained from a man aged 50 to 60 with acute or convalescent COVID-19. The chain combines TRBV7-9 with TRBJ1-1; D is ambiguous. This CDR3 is CASSLRPETEAFF. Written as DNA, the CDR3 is TGTGCCAGCAGCTTAAGGCCGGAGACTGAAGCTTTCTTT.